These T cell receptor beta chains were read from a single sample in a study of blood T cells in healthy people across ages. A single record per CDR3 protein comes from TCRdb applying MiXCR to the 5' RACE reads. Of 850,000 to 1,100,000 distinct CDR3 sequences listed, around two fifths were seen once; the top ten hold 10% to 15%. Sequences were obtained from blood. These receptors all stem from a young man in good health. CDR3s include the opening cysteine and the closing phenylalanine or tryptophan. A D gene is named only where the DNA matches it firmly. Not every row has a clone size; where given, it reads once, few, many or a size class.

j_call | v_call | clone_size | d_call | cdr3_aa | cdr3_nt
TRBJ2-1 | TRBV20-1 | . | TRBD1 | CSARDRGDNEQFF | TGCAGTGCCAGGGACAGGGGAGACAATGAGCAGTTCTTC
TRBJ2-1 | TRBV13 | once | TRBD2 | CASRRTSGESSYNEQFF | TGTGCCAGCAGGAGGACTAGCGGGGAAAGCTCCTACAATGAGCAGTTCTTC
TRBJ1-1 | TRBV27 | . | TRBD1 | CASSLSQGPTEAFF | TGTGCCAGCAGTTTATCACAGGGGCCCACTGAAGCTTTCTTT
TRBJ1-2 | TRBV5-1 | few | . | CASRPRDGNYGYTF | TGCGCCAGCAGACCCAGAGACGGAAACTATGGCTACACCTTC
TRBJ1-1 | TRBV9 | few | . | CASSVDEGLTEAFF | TGTGCCAGCAGCGTAGACGAGGGTTTGACTGAAGCTTTCTTT
TRBJ2-3 | TRBV18 | few | TRBD2 | CASSPRTSGLTDTQYF | TGTGCCAGCTCACCTAGGACTAGCGGCCTCACAGATACGCAGTATTTT
TRBJ1-1 | TRBV20-1 | . | . | CSARSTMGRDTNEAFF | TGCAGTGCTAGATCCACCATGGGCAGGGACACGAATGAAGCTTTCTTT
TRBJ2-2 | TRBV6-2/TRBV6-3 | few | . | CASRYEPGTGSTGELFF | TGTGCCAGCAGATACGAACCCGGGACTGGGTCCACCGGGGAGCTGTTTTTT
TRBJ2-1 | TRBV27 | . | . | CASSIRDSYNEQFF | TGTGCCAGCAGTATCCGAGACTCCTACAATGAGCAGTTCTTC
TRBJ2-2 | TRBV20-1 | . | . | CSARDYVETGELFF | TGCAGTGCTAGAGATTACGTGGAGACCGGGGAGCTGTTTTTT
TRBJ1-6 | TRBV3-1 | . | . | CASSQRKAAGSPLHF | TGTGCCAGCAGCCAACGGAAGGCAGCCGGGTCACCCCTCCACTTT
TRBJ2-7 | TRBV20-1 | . | TRBD2 | CSARRPGLAGDYEQYF | TGCAGTGCTAGGCGTCCGGGACTAGCGGGGGACTACGAGCAGTACTTC
TRBJ1-6 | TRBV20-1 | . | . | CSAPTLSYNSPPHF | TGCAGTGCGCCGACCCTGTCCTATAATTCACCCCCCCACTTT
TRBJ2-2 | TRBV20-1 | few | TRBD1 | CSARDRVHTGELFF | TGCAGTGCCCGGGACAGGGTTCACACCGGGGAGCTGTTTTTT
TRBJ1-5 | TRBV25-1 | . | . | CASKRVQGVGQPQHF | TGTGCCAGCAAAAGGGTACAGGGAGTGGGTCAGCCCCAGCATTTT
TRBJ2-2 | TRBV19 | . | TRBD1 | CASSITSGTGVWELFF | TGTGCCAGTAGTATAACGTCAGGGACAGGGGTCTGGGAGCTGTTTTTT
TRBJ2-3 | TRBV7-2 | few | . | CASSLLQFTDTQYF | TGTGCCAGCAGCCTCCTCCAATTCACAGATACGCAGTATTTT
TRBJ1-2 | TRBV9 | few | . | CASSGELYGYTF | TGTGCCAGCAGCGGTGAACTCTATGGCTACACCTTC
TRBJ1-1 | TRBV12-3/TRBV12-4 | . | . | CAGSGNTEAFF | TGTGCCGGCTCTGGGAACACTGAAGCTTTCTTT
TRBJ2-3 | TRBV7-2 | few | TRBD2 | CASSQTSGGAVSTQYF | TGTGCCAGCAGTCAGACTAGCGGGGGGGCCGTCAGTACGCAGTATTTT
TRBJ2-3 | TRBV20-1 | few | . | CSATEGGRTDTQYF | TGCAGTGCTACTGAGGGGGGGCGCACAGATACGCAGTATTTT
TRBJ1-3 | TRBV7-2 | . | TRBD1 | CASSSVTGVGNTIYF | TGTGCCAGCAGCTCAGTTACAGGGGTGGGAAACACCATATATTTT
TRBJ1-1 | TRBV10-3 | . | . | CAISESSGNTEAFF | TGTGCCATCAGTGAATCCTCCGGGAACACTGAAGCTTTCTTT
TRBJ1-2 | TRBV2 | . | . | CASSDATFRDTNGYTF | TGTGCCAGCAGTGACGCCACATTCCGGGACACCAATGGCTACACCTTC
TRBJ1-5 | TRBV7-6 | many | . | CASSLEPGNNQPQHF | TGTGCCAGCAGCTTAGAGCCAGGGAATAATCAGCCCCAGCATTTT